This T cell receptor beta chain was sequenced during a study of regulatory T cells in long-lasting Graves disease. Looking at the study overall: Positive TSH receptor antibodies alongside over 5 years of antithyroid drugs were what marked Graves' disease as persistent.

This clonotype has a count of ten or more. CDR1 is MDHEN, CDR2 SYDVKM, per germline. V lost 0 bases, J lost 7 bases, and 18 bases lay in between. The length of the CDR3 is 16 residues. Time point denoted: persistent/refractory GD, antithyroid drugs over 5 years with positive TRAb. Preparation of the TCR library used RNA extracted from PBMCs. Enrollment of patients was through an endocrinology department in Xi'an, China. Nine milliliters of peripheral blood went into EDTA tubes. Construction of the TCR beta libraries employed iRepertoire HTBI primers in conjunction with Arm-PCR of CDR3 regions. A single record per CDR3 protein comes from TCRdb applying MiXCR to the multiplex PCR reads. The table shows 300,000 to 350,000 distinct CDR3 sequences, with roughly 21% occurring only once.

The sample in question was peripheral blood mononuclear cells (PBMCs), obtained when the disease was refractory, from a patient treated with antithyroid drugs. This chain links TRBV28 with TRBJ1-1, with D perhaps matching TRBD1 (6 bases). The source of this sequence is a female donor with Graves disease. DNA of the CDR3: TGTGCCAGCAGTTTATGGGGAGGGGGGACAAAGAATGAAGCTTTCTTT. Its protein product is CASSLWGGGTKNEAFF. The entire variable domain, with the rest obtained from reference TRBV28 and TRBJ1-1, is as follows: DVKVTQSSRYLVKRTGEKVFLECVQDMDHENMFWYRQDPGLGLRLIYFSYDVKMKEKGDIPEGYSVSREKKERFSLILESASTNQTSMYLCASSLWGGGTKNEAFFGQGTRLTVV.